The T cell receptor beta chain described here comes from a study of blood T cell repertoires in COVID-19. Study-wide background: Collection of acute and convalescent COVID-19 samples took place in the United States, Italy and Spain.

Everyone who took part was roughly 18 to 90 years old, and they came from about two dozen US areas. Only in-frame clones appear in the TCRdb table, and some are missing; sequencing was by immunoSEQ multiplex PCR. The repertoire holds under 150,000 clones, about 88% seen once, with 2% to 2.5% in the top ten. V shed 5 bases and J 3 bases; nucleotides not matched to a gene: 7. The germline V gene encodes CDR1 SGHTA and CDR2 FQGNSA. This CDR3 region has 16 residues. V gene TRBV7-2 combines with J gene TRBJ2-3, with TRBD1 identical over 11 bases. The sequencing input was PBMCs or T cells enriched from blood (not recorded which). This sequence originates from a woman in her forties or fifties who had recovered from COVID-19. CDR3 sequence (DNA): TGTGCCAGCAGCCTAGACGGGACAGGGGGTACAGATACGCAGTATTTT. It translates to CASSLDGTGGTDTQYF.